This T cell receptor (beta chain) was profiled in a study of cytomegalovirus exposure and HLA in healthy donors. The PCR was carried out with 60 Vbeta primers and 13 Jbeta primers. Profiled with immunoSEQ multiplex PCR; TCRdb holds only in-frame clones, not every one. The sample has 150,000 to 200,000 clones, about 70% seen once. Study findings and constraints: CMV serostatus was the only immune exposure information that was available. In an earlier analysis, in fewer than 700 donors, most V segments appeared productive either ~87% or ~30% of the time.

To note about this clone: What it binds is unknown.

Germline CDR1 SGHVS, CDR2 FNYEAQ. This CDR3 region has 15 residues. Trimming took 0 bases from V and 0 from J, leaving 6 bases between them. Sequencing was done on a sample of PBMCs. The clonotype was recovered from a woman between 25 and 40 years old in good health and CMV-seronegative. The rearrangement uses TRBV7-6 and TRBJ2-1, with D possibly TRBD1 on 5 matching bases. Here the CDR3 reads CASSLAGASYNEQFF. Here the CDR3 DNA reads TGTGCCAGCAGCTTAGCTGGGGCCTCCTACAATGAGCAGTTCTTC.